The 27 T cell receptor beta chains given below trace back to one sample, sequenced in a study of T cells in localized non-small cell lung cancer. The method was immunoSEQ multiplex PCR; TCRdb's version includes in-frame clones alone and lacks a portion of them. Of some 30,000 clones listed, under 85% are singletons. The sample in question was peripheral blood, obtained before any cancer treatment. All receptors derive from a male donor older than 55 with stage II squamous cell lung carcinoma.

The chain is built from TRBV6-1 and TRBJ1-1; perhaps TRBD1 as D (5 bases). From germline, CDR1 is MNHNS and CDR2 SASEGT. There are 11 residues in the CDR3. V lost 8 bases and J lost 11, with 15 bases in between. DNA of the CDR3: TGTGCCAGCTCCCCCGAGGGGCGTGCTTTCTTT. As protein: CASSPEGRAFF.

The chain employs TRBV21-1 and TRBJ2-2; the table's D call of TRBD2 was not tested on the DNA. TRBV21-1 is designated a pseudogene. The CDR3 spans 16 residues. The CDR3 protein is CASSKGEGNCTGELFF. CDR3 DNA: TGTGCCAGCAGCAAAGGGGAGGGGAATTGCACCGGGGAGCTGTTTTTT.

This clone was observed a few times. CDR3 DNA: TGTGCCAGCAGCGTGGGACGCGACTATGGCTACACCTTC. Protein: CASSVGRDYGYTF. V gene TRBV11-1 combines with J gene TRBJ1-2; D perhaps matches TRBD1 (5 bases). Germline CDR1 reads SGHAT; CDR2 reads FQDESV (reference sequence). The CDR3 has 13 residues. Trimming cost V 5 bases and J 3 bases, with 10 bases left between them.

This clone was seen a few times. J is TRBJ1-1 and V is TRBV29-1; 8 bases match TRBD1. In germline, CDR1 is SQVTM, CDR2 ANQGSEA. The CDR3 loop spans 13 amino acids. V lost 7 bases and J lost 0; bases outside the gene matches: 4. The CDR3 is CSARQGMNTEAFF. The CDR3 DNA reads TGCAGCGCTCGACAGGGGATGAACACTGAAGCTTTCTTT.

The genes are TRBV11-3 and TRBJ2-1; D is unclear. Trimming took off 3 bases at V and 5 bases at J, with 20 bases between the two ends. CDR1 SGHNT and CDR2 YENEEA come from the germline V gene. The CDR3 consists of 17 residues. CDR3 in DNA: TGTGCCAGCAGCTTTCCTTTAACTCCCGTCCCCGACAATGAGCAGTTCTTC. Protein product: CASSFPLTPVPDNEQFF.

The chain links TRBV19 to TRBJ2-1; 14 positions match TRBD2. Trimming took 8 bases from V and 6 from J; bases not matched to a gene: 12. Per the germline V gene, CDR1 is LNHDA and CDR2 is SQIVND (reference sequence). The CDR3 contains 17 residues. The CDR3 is CASGGLAGEEPANEQFF. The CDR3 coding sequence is TGTGCCAGTGGGGGACTAGCGGGAGAAGAGCCAGCCAATGAGCAGTTCTTC.

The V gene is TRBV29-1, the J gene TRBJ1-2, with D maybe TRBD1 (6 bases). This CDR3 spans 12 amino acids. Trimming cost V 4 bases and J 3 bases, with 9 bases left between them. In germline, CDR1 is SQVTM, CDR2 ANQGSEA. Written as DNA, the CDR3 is TGCAGCGTTGCAGCAGGGGACTATGGCTACACCTTC. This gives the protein CSVAAGDYGYTF.

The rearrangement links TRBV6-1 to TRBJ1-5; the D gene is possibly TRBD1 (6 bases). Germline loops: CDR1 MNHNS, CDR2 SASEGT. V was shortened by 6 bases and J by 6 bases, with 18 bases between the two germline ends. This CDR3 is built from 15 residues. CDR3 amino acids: CASRFTGQGSQPQHF. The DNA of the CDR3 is TGTGCCAGCAGGTTTACAGGGCAAGGGAGTCAGCCCCAGCATTTT.

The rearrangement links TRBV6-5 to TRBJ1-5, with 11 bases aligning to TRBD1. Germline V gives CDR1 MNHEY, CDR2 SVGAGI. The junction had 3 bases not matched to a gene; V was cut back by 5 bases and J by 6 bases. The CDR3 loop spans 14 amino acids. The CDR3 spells CASSGQGAGQPQHF. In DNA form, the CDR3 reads TGTGCCAGCAGTGGACAGGGGGCAGGTCAGCCCCAGCATTTT.

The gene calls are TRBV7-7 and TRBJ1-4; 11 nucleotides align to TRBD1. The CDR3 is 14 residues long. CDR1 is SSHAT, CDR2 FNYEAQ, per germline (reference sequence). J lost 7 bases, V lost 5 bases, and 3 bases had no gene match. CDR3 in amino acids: CASSPGTGGEKLFF. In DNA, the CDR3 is TGTGCCAGCAGCCCTGGGACAGGGGGTGAAAAACTGTTTTTT.

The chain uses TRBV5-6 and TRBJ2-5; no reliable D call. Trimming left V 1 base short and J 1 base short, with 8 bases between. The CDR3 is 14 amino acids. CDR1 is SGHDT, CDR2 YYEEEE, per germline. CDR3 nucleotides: TGTGCCAGCAGCTTGTCCAGACTCCAAGAGACCCAGTACTTC. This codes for CASSLSRLQETQYF.

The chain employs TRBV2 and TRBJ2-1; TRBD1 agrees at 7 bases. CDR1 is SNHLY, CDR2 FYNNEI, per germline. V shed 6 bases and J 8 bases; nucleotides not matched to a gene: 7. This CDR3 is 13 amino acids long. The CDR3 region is CASSQTGFDEQFF. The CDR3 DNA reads TGTGCCAGCAGCCAGACAGGGTTCGATGAGCAGTTCTTC.

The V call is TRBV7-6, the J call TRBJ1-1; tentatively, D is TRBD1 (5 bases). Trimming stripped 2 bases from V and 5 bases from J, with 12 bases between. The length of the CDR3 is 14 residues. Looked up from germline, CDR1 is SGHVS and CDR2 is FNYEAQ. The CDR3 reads CASSLKAGGTEAFF. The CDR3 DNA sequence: TGTGCCAGCAGCTTAAAGGCGGGGGGGACTGAAGCTTTCTTT.

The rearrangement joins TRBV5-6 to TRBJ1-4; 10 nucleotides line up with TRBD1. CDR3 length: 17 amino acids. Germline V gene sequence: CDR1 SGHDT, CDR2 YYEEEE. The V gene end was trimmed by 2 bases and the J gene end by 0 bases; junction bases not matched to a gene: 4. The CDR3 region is CASSFTGQGATNEKLFF. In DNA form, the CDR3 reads TGTGCCAGCAGCTTCACTGGACAGGGGGCAACTAATGAAAAACTGTTTTTT. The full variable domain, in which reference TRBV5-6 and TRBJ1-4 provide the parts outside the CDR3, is DAGVTQSPTHLIKTRGQQVTLRCSPKSGHDTVSWYQQALGQGPQFIFQYYEEEERQRGNFPDRFSGHQFPNYSSELNVNALLLGDSALYLCASSFTGQGATNEKLFFGSGTQLSVL.

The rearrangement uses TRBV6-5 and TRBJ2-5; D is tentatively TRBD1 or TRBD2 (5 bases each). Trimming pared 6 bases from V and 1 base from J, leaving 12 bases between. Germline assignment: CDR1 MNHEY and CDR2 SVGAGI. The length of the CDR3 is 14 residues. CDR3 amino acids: CASSYTGTQETQYF. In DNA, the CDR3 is TGTGCCAGCAGCTATACCGGGACCCAAGAGACCCAGTACTTC.

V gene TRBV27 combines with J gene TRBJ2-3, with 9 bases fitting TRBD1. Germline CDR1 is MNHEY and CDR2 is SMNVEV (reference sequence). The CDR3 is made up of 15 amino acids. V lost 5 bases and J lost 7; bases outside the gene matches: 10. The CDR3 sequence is CASSPGDRGRYTQYF. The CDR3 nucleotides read TGTGCCAGCAGTCCCGGAGACAGGGGGAGGTATACGCAGTATTTT.

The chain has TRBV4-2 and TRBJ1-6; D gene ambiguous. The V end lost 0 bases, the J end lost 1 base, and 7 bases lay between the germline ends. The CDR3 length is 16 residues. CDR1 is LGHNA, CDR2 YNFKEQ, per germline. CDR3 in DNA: TGTGCCAGCAGCCAAGAAATAGGTTCCTATAATTCACCCCTCCACTTT. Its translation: CASSQEIGSYNSPLHF.

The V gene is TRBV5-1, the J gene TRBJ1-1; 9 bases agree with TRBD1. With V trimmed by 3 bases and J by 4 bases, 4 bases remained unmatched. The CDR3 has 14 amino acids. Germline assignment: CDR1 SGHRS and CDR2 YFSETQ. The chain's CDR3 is CASSWGQGFTEAFF. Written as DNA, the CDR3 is TGCGCCAGCAGCTGGGGACAGGGTTTCACTGAAGCTTTCTTT. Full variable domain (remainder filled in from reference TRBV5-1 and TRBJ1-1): KAGVTQTPRYLIKTRGQQVTLSCSPISGHRSVSWYQQTPGQGLQFLFEYFSETQRNKGNFPGRFSGRQFSNSRSEMNVSTLELGDSALYLCASSWGQGFTEAFFGQGTRLTVV.

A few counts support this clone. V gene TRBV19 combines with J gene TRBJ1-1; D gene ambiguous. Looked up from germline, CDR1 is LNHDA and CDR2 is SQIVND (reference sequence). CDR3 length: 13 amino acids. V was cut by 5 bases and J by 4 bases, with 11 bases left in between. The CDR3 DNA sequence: TGTGCCAGTAGTCAATGGGAGGCCACTGAAGCTTTCTTT. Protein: CASSQWEATEAFF.

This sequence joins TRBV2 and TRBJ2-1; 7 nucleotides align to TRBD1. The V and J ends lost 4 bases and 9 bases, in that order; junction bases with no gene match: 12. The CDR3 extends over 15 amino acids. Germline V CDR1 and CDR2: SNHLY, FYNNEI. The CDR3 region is CASSVREGGRIEQFF. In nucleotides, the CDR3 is TGTGCCAGCAGTGTCAGGGAAGGGGGCAGAATTGAGCAGTTCTTC.

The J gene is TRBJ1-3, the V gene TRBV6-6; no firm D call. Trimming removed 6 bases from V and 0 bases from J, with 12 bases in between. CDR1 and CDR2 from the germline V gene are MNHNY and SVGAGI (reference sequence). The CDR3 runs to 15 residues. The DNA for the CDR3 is TGTGCCAGCAGCAATTCACAGATCTCTGGAAACACCATATATTTT. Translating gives CASSNSQISGNTIYF.

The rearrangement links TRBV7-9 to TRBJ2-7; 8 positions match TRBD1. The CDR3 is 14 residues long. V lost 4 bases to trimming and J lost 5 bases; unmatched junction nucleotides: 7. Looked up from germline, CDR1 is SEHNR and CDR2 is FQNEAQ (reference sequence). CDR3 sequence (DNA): TGTGCCAGCAGCTCGAGGACAGGGCGTGACGAGCAGTACTTC. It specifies CASSSRTGRDEQYF.

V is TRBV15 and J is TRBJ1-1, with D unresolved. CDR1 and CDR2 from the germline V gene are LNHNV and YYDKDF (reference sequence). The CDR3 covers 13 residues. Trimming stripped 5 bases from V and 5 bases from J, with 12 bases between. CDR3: CATSPRDPTEAFF. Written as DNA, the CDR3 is TGTGCCACCAGCCCTCGAGACCCGACTGAAGCTTTCTTT.

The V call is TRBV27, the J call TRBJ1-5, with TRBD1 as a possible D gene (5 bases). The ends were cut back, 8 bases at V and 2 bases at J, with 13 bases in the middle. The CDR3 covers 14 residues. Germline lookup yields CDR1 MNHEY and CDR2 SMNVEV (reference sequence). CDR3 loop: CASPRLGGNQPQHF. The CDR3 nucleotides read TGTGCCAGCCCAAGGCTAGGGGGCAATCAGCCCCAGCATTTT.

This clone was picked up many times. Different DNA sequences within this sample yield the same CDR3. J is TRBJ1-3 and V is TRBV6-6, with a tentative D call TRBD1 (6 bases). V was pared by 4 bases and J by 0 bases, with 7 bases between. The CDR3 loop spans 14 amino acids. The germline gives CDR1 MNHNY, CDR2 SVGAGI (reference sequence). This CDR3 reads CASSSTGSGNTIYF. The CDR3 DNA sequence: TGTGCCAGCAGTTCGACAGGCTCTGGAAACACCATATATTTT.

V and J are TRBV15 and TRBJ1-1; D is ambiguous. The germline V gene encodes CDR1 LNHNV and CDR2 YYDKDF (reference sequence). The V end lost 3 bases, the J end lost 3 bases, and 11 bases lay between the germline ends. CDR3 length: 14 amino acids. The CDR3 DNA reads TGTGCCACCAGCAGGGGTGCAGACGACACTGAAGCTTTCTTT. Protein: CATSRGADDTEAFF. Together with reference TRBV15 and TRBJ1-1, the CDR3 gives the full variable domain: DAMVIQNPRYQVTQFGKPVTLSCSQTLNHNVMYWYQQKSSQAPKLLFHYYDKDFNNEADTPDNFQSRRPNTSFCFLDIRSPGLGDTAMYLCATSRGADDTEAFFGQGTRLTVV.

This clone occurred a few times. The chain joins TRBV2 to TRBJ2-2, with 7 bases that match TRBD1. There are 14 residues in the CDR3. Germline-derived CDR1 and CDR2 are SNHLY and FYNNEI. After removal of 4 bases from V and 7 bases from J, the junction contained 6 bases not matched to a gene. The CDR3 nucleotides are TGTGCCAGCAGTGTCGAGGGGGCCAACGGGGAGCTGTTTTTT. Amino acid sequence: CASSVEGANGELFF.